The rows below give T cell receptor beta chains drawn from one sample of a study of blood T cells in healthy people across ages. TCRdb itself ran the 5' RACE reads through MiXCR, one entry per CDR3 protein. The table shows under 1,000,000 distinct CDR3 sequences, with about 45% occurring only once. The source material was blood. These receptors came from a man older than 75 in good health. CDR3s include the opening cysteine and the closing phenylalanine or tryptophan. D genes are given only for firm matches. A row's size may be missing; if present it is once, few, many or a size class.

J gene: TRBJ2-1
V gene: TRBV4-3
D gene: TRBD2
clone size: -
CDR3 protein: CASSIYGTSGYEQFF
CDR3 DNA: TGCGCCAGCAGCATATACGGGACTAGCGGCTATGAGCAGTTCTTC

J gene: TRBJ2-1
V gene: TRBV18
D gene: -
clone size: once
CDR3 protein: CASSPPTPSNEQFF
CDR3 DNA: TGTGCCAGCTCACCGCCGACCCCCTCCAATGAGCAGTTCTTC

J gene: TRBJ1-2
V gene: TRBV27
D gene: -
clone size: -
CDR3 protein: CASSLNQGPYGYTF
CDR3 DNA: TGTGCCAGCAGTTTAAATCAGGGGCCATATGGCTACACCTTC

J gene: TRBJ2-5
V gene: TRBV12-3/TRBV12-4
D gene: TRBD1
clone size: few
CDR3 protein: CASGTGAETQYF
CDR3 DNA: TGTGCCAGCGGTACAGGGGCGGAGACCCAGTACTTC

J gene: TRBJ2-7
V gene: TRBV7-2
D gene: -
clone size: -
CDR3 protein: CASSLGTGYRDEQYF
CDR3 DNA: TGTGCCAGCAGCTTAGGTACAGGGTATAGAGACGAGCAGTACTTC

J gene: TRBJ2-7
V gene: TRBV7-3
D gene: -
clone size: -
CDR3 protein: CASSLEGVSGAYEQYF
CDR3 DNA: TGTGCCAGCAGCTTAGAGGGAGTTAGCGGAGCCTACGAGCAGTACTTC

J gene: TRBJ2-7
V gene: TRBV12-3/TRBV12-4
D gene: -
clone size: -
CDR3 protein: CASSSLGQKGRDEQYF
CDR3 DNA: TGTGCCAGCAGTTCCTTGGGACAAAAGGGGCGCGATGAGCAGTACTTC

J gene: TRBJ2-5
V gene: TRBV24-1
D gene: -
clone size: -
CDR3 protein: CATSQQGLKETQYF
CDR3 DNA: TGTGCCACCAGCCAACAAGGACTTAAAGAGACCCAGTACTTC

J gene: TRBJ2-3
V gene: TRBV28
D gene: TRBD2
clone size: -
CDR3 protein: CAGSLAGGRYLGTDTQYF
CDR3 DNA: TGTGCCGGCAGTCTAGCGGGAGGGAGGTACCTAGGCACAGATACGCAGTATTTT

J gene: TRBJ2-1
V gene: TRBV11-1
D gene: TRBD2
clone size: few
CDR3 protein: CASSPAKREWNEQFF
CDR3 DNA: TGTGCCAGCAGCCCCGCCAAGCGGGAGTGGAATGAGCAGTTCTTC

J gene: TRBJ2-1
V gene: TRBV16
D gene: TRBD2
clone size: many
CDR3 protein: CASSHQSGSSYNEQFF
CDR3 DNA: TGTGCCAGCAGCCACCAAAGCGGGAGCTCCTACAATGAGCAGTTCTTC

J gene: TRBJ2-3
V gene: TRBV29-1
D gene: -
clone size: many
CDR3 protein: CSVEDREGATDTQYF
CDR3 DNA: TGCAGCGTTGAAGATCGGGAGGGGGCCACAGATACGCAGTATTTT

J gene: TRBJ2-3
V gene: TRBV7-3
D gene: -
clone size: few
CDR3 protein: CASSEITRITDTQYF
CDR3 DNA: TGTGCCAGCAGCGAGATAACTAGAATCACAGATACGCAGTATTTT

J gene: TRBJ2-7
V gene: TRBV28
D gene: TRBD2
clone size: -
CDR3 protein: CASSGSGLGYHEQYF
CDR3 DNA: TGTGCCAGCAGTGGGTCGGGACTAGGTTACCACGAGCAGTACTTC

J gene: TRBJ2-5
V gene: TRBV5-1
D gene: -
clone size: -
CDR3 protein: CASSLYPGIETQYF
CDR3 DNA: TGCGCCAGCAGCTTGTATCCAGGGATAGAGACCCAGTACTTC

J gene: TRBJ2-5
V gene: TRBV7-2
D gene: TRBD2
clone size: few
CDR3 protein: CASSLRGGTDQETQYF
CDR3 DNA: TGTGCCAGCAGCTTAAGGGGAGGGACGGACCAAGAGACCCAGTACTTC

J gene: TRBJ1-1
V gene: TRBV12-5
D gene: -
clone size: -
CDR3 protein: CASGLVLATTEAFF
CDR3 DNA: TGTGCTAGTGGTTTGGTACTGGCGACCACTGAAGCTTTCTTT

J gene: TRBJ2-1
V gene: TRBV7-3
D gene: TRBD2
clone size: -
CDR3 protein: CASSLIGSGSMNEQFF
CDR3 DNA: TGTGCCAGCAGCTTAATAGGTAGCGGGAGTATGAATGAGCAGTTCTTC

J gene: TRBJ2-7
V gene: TRBV14
D gene: -
clone size: many
CDR3 protein: CASSQDGGGYEQYF
CDR3 DNA: TGTGCCAGCAGCCAAGACGGGGGCGGCTACGAGCAGTACTTC

J gene: TRBJ2-2
V gene: TRBV12-3/TRBV12-4
D gene: -
clone size: once
CDR3 protein: CANRFYTGELFF
CDR3 DNA: TGTGCCAACAGGTTCTACACCGGGGAGCTGTTTTTT

J gene: TRBJ1-1
V gene: TRBV30
D gene: -
clone size: -
CDR3 protein: CAWSRDNTEAFF
CDR3 DNA: TGTGCCTGGAGTCGCGACAACACTGAAGCTTTCTTT

J gene: TRBJ2-7
V gene: TRBV7-2
D gene: -
clone size: -
CDR3 protein: CASSLAPSHEQYF
CDR3 DNA: TGTGCCAGCAGCTTAGCCCCGAGCCACGAGCAGTACTTC

J gene: TRBJ2-7
V gene: TRBV18
D gene: TRBD2
clone size: -
CDR3 protein: CASSTGTSGIGEQYF
CDR3 DNA: TGTGCCAGCTCAACCGGGACTAGCGGGATCGGCGAGCAGTACTTC

J gene: TRBJ1-1
V gene: TRBV3-1
D gene: -
clone size: -
CDR3 protein: CASSQGHGAGRNTEAFF
CDR3 DNA: TGTGCCAGCAGCCAAGGTCACGGGGCCGGGAGGAACACTGAAGCTTTCTTT